This T cell receptor (beta chain) emerged from a study of tumor-infiltrating lymphocytes in oesophageal squamous cell carcinoma (dated by TCRdb to between 2015 and 2016). Ends trimmed: V by 11 bases, J by 5 bases; bases unmatched to a gene: 16. The CDR1 and CDR2 encoded by the germline V gene are SGHAT and FQNNGV. The CDR3 numbers 15 residues from cysteine through phenylalanine. Kept here is only the CDR3 DNA, which spans 45 bases and is read in frame from base 1. Preparation of the library involved PCR. TCRdb records Illumina HiSeq 2000 as the sequencer. TCRdb trimmed public reads at Q25 via fastp, called clones via MiXCR and kept in-frame beta chains. Each CDR3 protein appears once, grouped with its most common genes and DNA. This sample comprises about 12,000 distinct CDR3 sequences, around 59% of them detected only once. The top ten constitute approximately 30% of the sample. Note on this clonotype: Its antigen has not been determined. The input lacks base qualities; no much larger clone sits a single base away.

The source is a female donor with esophageal squamous cell carcinoma. Material: esophageal tumor tissue. The chain links TRBV11-2 with TRBJ2-5; 8 central nucleotides agree with TRBD1. CDR3 protein: CASNNRGERYETQYF. Here is the DNA: TGTGCCTCCAACAACAGGGGGGAGAGGTATGAGACCCAGTACTTC.